The rows below give T cell receptor beta chains drawn from one sample of a study of blood T cell repertoires in COVID-19. TCRdb's copy holds only in-frame clones and misses some; the assay was immunoSEQ multiplex PCR. This table has 150,000 or so clones, 84% appearing once. Sequencing used peripheral blood. The receptors here all came from a middle-aged man who had recovered from COVID-19. The CDR3 runs from the conserved cysteine through the conserved F or W. Each record gives: D gene, J gene, V gene, clone size, CDR3 protein, CDR3 DNA. D genes are given only for firm matches. Not every row has a clone size; where given, it reads once, few, many or a size class.

d_gene: TRBD2; j_gene: TRBJ2-5; v_gene: TRBV7-9; abundance: .; CDR3aa: CASRGLTQETQYF; CDR3nt: TGTGCCAGCAGGGGACTAACCCAAGAGACCCAGTACTTC
d_gene: .; j_gene: TRBJ1-1; v_gene: TRBV25-1; abundance: .; CDR3aa: CASSGTGTLNTEAFF; CDR3nt: TGTGCCAGCAGTGGGACCGGGACACTTAACACTGAAGCTTTCTTT
d_gene: .; j_gene: TRBJ1-5; v_gene: TRBV20-1; abundance: .; CDR3aa: CSASRESTQPQHF; CDR3nt: TGCAGTGCTAGTCGGGAAAGCACTCAGCCCCAGCATTTT
d_gene: .; j_gene: TRBJ1-5; v_gene: TRBV7-2; abundance: .; CDR3aa: CASSSSEGQPQHF; CDR3nt: TGTGCCAGCAGCTCGAGCGAAGGTCAGCCCCAGCATTTT
d_gene: TRBD1; j_gene: TRBJ1-2; v_gene: TRBV2; abundance: once; CDR3aa: CASTGGDPYGYTF; CDR3nt: TGTGCCAGTACAGGGGGCGACCCCTATGGCTACACCTTC
d_gene: TRBD2; j_gene: TRBJ2-1; v_gene: TRBV11-3; abundance: .; CDR3aa: CASSYLRGAGGSYNEQFF; CDR3nt: TGTGCCAGCAGTTATCTGCGGGGGGCTGGTGGGTCCTACAATGAGCAGTTCTTC
d_gene: TRBD1; j_gene: TRBJ1-1; v_gene: TRBV6-6; abundance: .; CDR3aa: CASSFTGGRSTEAFF; CDR3nt: TGTGCCAGCAGTTTCACAGGGGGAAGGAGCACTGAAGCTTTCTTT
d_gene: .; j_gene: TRBJ2-4; v_gene: TRBV12-5; abundance: .; CDR3aa: CASGLVRDSIQYF; CDR3nt: TGTGCTAGTGGTTTGGTCAGGGATAGCATTCAGTACTTC
d_gene: .; j_gene: TRBJ1-6; v_gene: TRBV2; abundance: .; CDR3aa: CASSGASSYNSPLHF; CDR3nt: TGTGCCAGCAGTGGAGCGAGCTCCTATAATTCACCCCTCCACTTT
d_gene: .; j_gene: TRBJ1-5; v_gene: TRBV6-6; abundance: .; CDR3aa: CASRWTDNQPQHF; CDR3nt: TGTGCCAGCAGGTGGACAGACAATCAGCCCCAGCATTTT
d_gene: .; j_gene: TRBJ2-7; v_gene: TRBV11-2; abundance: .; CDR3aa: CASSMSDYEQYF; CDR3nt: TGTGCCAGCAGCATGAGTGACTACGAGCAGTACTTC
d_gene: .; j_gene: TRBJ1-2; v_gene: TRBV4-1; abundance: .; CDR3aa: CASSQGARGYTF; CDR3nt: TGCGCCAGCAGCCAGGGCGCCCGGGGCTACACCTTC
d_gene: TRBD2; j_gene: TRBJ2-3; v_gene: TRBV5-1; abundance: .; CDR3aa: CASSTSGGADTQYF; CDR3nt: TGCGCCAGCTCCACTAGCGGGGGGGCAGATACGCAGTATTTT
d_gene: TRBD1; j_gene: TRBJ1-4; v_gene: TRBV9; abundance: .; CDR3aa: CASSGGTANEKLFF; CDR3nt: TGTGCCAGCAGCGGGGGGACAGCTAATGAAAAACTGTTTTTT
d_gene: TRBD1; j_gene: TRBJ2-7; v_gene: TRBV7-3; abundance: .; CDR3aa: CASSLGQGMGEQYF; CDR3nt: TGTGCCAGCAGCTTAGGACAGGGTATGGGAGAGCAGTACTTC
d_gene: .; j_gene: TRBJ2-5; v_gene: TRBV20-1; abundance: .; CDR3aa: CSVSFQETQYF; CDR3nt: TGCAGTGTGAGTTTCCAAGAGACCCAGTACTTC
d_gene: TRBD1; j_gene: TRBJ1-3; v_gene: TRBV6-1; abundance: .; CDR3aa: CASSERDRGTGNTIYF; CDR3nt: TGTGCCAGCAGTGAAAGGGACAGGGGAACTGGAAACACCATATATTTT
d_gene: .; j_gene: TRBJ1-2; v_gene: TRBV4-2; abundance: .; CDR3aa: CASSQGQANLYGYTF; CDR3nt: TGTGCCAGCAGCCAAGGACAGGCGAACCTTTATGGCTACACCTTC
d_gene: TRBD2; j_gene: TRBJ2-3; v_gene: TRBV9; abundance: .; CDR3aa: CASSVASGGMADTQYF; CDR3nt: TGTGCCAGCAGCGTAGCCAGCGGGGGGATGGCAGATACGCAGTATTTT
d_gene: TRBD2; j_gene: TRBJ2-7; v_gene: TRBV7-2; abundance: .; CDR3aa: CASSGTSGPYEQYF; CDR3nt: TGTGCCAGCAGCGGGACTAGCGGGCCTTACGAGCAGTACTTC
d_gene: .; j_gene: TRBJ2-3; v_gene: TRBV4-1; abundance: .; CDR3aa: CASSPRQTLTDTQYF; CDR3nt: TGCGCCAGCAGCCCTAGGCAGACGCTCACAGATACGCAGTATTTT
d_gene: .; j_gene: TRBJ2-5; v_gene: TRBV6-5; abundance: once; CDR3aa: CASSPDSQETQYF; CDR3nt: TGTGCCAGCAGTCCCGACTCCCAAGAGACCCAGTACTTC
d_gene: .; j_gene: TRBJ2-7; v_gene: TRBV7-9; abundance: .; CDR3aa: CASSYRDYEQYF; CDR3nt: TGTGCCAGCAGCTACAGGGACTACGAGCAGTACTTC
d_gene: .; j_gene: TRBJ2-2; v_gene: TRBV19; abundance: .; CDR3aa: CASSEGGTGELFF; CDR3nt: TGTGCCAGTAGCGAGGGTGGCACCGGGGAGCTGTTTTTT
d_gene: .; j_gene: TRBJ1-1; v_gene: TRBV12-3/TRBV12-4; abundance: .; CDR3aa: CASSLLRNTEAFF; CDR3nt: TGTGCCAGCAGTTTACTGCGAAACACTGAAGCTTTCTTT
d_gene: TRBD2; j_gene: TRBJ2-2; v_gene: TRBV7-7; abundance: few; CDR3aa: CASSLSGTSVTGELFF; CDR3nt: TGTGCTAGCAGCTTATCCGGGACTAGCGTCACCGGGGAGCTGTTTTTT
d_gene: .; j_gene: TRBJ1-2; v_gene: TRBV20-1; abundance: .; CDR3aa: CSARGGGYTF; CDR3nt: TGCAGTGCTAGAGGAGGTGGCTACACCTTC